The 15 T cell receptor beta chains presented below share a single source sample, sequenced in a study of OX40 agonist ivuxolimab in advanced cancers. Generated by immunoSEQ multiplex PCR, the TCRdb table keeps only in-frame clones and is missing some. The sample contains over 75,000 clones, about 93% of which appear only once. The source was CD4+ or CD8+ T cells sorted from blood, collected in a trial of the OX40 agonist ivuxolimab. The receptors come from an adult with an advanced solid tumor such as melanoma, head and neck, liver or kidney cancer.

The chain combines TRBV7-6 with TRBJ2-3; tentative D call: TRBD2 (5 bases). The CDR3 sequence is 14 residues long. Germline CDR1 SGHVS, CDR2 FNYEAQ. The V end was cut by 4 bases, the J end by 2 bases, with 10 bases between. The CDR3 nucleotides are TGTGCCAGCAGCTCCTGGGGAGCCACAGATACGCAGTATTTT. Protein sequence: CASSSWGATDTQYF.

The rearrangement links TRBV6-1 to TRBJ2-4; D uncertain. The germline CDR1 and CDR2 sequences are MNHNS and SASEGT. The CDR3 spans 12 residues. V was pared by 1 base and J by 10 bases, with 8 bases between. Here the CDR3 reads CASSEEQTIQYF. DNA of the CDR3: TGTGCCAGCAGTGAAGAGCAGACAATTCAGTACTTC.

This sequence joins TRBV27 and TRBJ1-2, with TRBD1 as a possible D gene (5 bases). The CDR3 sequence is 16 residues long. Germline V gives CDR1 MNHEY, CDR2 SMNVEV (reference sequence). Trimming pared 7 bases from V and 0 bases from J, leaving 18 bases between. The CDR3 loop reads CASTLHWTLTNYGYTF. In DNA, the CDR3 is TGTGCCAGCACACTCCACTGGACACTTACTAACTATGGCTACACCTTC.

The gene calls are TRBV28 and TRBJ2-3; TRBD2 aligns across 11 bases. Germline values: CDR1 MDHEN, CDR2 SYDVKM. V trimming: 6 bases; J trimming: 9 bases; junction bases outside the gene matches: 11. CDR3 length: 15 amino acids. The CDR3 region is CASSPGLAVVGTQYF. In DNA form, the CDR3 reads TGTGCCAGCAGCCCGGGACTAGCGGTTGTGGGGACGCAGTATTTT.

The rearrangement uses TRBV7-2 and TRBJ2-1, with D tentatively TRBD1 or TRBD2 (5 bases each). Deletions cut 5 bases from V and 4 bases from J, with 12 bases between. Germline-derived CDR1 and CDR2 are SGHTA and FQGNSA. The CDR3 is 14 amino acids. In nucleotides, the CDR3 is TGTGCCAGCAGCCCCCCGGGACGGTACAATGAGCAGTTCTTC. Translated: CASSPPGRYNEQFF.

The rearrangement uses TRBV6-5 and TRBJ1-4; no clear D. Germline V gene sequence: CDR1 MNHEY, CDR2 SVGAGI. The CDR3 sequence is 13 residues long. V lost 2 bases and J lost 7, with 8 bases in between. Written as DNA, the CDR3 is TGTGCCAGCAGTTACGACCCTACTGAAAAACTGTTTTTT. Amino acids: CASSYDPTEKLFF.

The CDR3 region is CASSKGRPPPAKNIQYF. The CDR3 nucleotides are TGTGCCAGCAGCAAAGGACGGCCGCCGCCAGCCAAAAACATTCAGTACTTC. This chain uses TRBV21-1 with TRBJ2-4. TRBV21-1 is designated a pseudogene. CDR3 length: 17 amino acids.

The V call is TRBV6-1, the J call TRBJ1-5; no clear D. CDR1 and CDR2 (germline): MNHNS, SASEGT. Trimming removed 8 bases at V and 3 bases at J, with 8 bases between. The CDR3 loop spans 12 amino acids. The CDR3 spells CASGQPNQPQHF. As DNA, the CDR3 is TGTGCCAGCGGTCAGCCCAATCAGCCCCAGCATTTT.

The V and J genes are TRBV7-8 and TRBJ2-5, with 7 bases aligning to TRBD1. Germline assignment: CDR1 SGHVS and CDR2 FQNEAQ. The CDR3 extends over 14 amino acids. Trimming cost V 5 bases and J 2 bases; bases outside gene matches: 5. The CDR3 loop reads CASSPGTAQETQYF. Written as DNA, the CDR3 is TGTGCCAGCAGCCCCGGGACAGCTCAAGAGACCCAGTACTTC.

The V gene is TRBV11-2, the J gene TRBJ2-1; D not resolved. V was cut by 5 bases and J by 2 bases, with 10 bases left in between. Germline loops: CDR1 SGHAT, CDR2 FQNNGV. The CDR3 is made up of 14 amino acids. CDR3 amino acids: CASSIGEPYNEQFF. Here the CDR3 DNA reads TGTGCCAGCAGCATCGGCGAACCCTACAATGAGCAGTTCTTC.

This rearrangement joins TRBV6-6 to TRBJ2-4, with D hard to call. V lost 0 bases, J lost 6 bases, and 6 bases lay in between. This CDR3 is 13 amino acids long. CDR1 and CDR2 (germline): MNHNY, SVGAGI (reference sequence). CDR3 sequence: CASSYSHLNIQYF. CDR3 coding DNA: TGTGCCAGCAGTTACTCGCACCTAAACATTCAGTACTTC.

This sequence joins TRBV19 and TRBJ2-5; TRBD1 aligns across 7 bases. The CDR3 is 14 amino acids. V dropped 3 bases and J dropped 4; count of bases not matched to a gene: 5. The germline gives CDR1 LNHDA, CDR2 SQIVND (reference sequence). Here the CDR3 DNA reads TGTGCCAGTAGTATCGGGACAGCGAGAGAGACCCAGTACTTC. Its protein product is CASSIGTARETQYF.

DNA for the CDR3: TGCAGCGCCTCGAGGGAGACTGAAGCTTTCTTT. Protein sequence: CSASRETEAFF. The chain links TRBV29-1 to TRBJ1-1; D not certain. This CDR3 is built from 11 residues. The V end lost 7 bases, the J end lost 5 bases, and 11 bases lay between the germline ends. Germline V gene lookup returns CDR1 SQVTM and CDR2 ANQGSEA.

CDR3 DNA sequence: TGTGCCAGCAGTGCCCGACAGATGAATAGCTACAATGAGCAGTTCTTC. Translation gives CASSARQMNSYNEQFF. V usage is TRBV25-1 and J usage is TRBJ2-1; tentatively, D is TRBD1 (5 bases). Germline CDR1 is MGHDK and CDR2 is SYGVNS. V lost 4 bases, J lost 3 bases, and 16 bases lay in between. The CDR3 is 16 amino acids. The variable domain in full, completed from reference TRBV25-1 and TRBJ2-1, reads EADIYQTPRYLVIGTGKKITLECSQTMGHDKMYWYQQDPGMELHLIHYSYGVNSTEKGDLSSESTVSRIRTEHFPLTLESARPSHTSQYLCASSARQMNSYNEQFFGPGTRLTVL.

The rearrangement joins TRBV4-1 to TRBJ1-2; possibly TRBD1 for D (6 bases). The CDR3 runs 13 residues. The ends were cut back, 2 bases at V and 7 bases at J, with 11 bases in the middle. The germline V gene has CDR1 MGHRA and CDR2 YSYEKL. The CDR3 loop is CASSQPQGSGYTF. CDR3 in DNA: TGCGCCAGCAGCCAACCCCAGGGGAGTGGCTACACCTTC.